Each of the 21 T cell receptor beta chains below was sequenced from the same sample in a study of blood T cell repertoires in COVID-19. Only in-frame clones appear in the TCRdb table, and some are missing; sequencing was by immunoSEQ multiplex PCR. The table records 75,000 to 100,000 clones, 70% to 90% of them present only once. Sequenced: peripheral blood. The receptors were sampled from a man in his 70s with acute or convalescent COVID-19.

This rearrangement joins TRBV2 to TRBJ2-7; D is perhaps TRBD2 (5 bases). The V gene lost 8 bases and the J gene lost 3 bases, with 11 bases spanning the gap. CDR3 length: 12 amino acids. The germline V gene has CDR1 SNHLY and CDR2 FYNNEI. In DNA form, the CDR3 reads TGTGCCAGCCTGACTGGGAGCTACGAGCAGTACTTC. Its protein is CASLTGSYEQYF.

The V and J genes are TRBV6-5 and TRBJ2-1; 8 nucleotides align to TRBD1. The CDR3 is 13 amino acids. Germline lookup yields CDR1 MNHEY and CDR2 SVGAGI. V lost 7 bases and J lost 6; bases outside the gene matches: 5. The CDR3 sequence: CASKQGGGNEQFF. Here the CDR3 DNA reads TGTGCCAGCAAACAGGGGGGAGGCAATGAGCAGTTCTTC.

The CDR3 DNA follows: TGTGCCAGCAGTCTCCGGGGGGCGGGTAATGAAAAACTGTTTTTT. Translation: CASSLRGAGNEKLFF. The chain joins TRBV6-5 to TRBJ1-4; D may be TRBD1 (6 bases). The CDR3 sequence is 15 residues long. Germline V gene lookup returns CDR1 MNHEY and CDR2 SVGAGI. V gave up 5 bases and J gave up 4 bases, with 14 bases separating them.

The chain is built from TRBV30 and TRBJ2-3, with 8 bases aligning to TRBD2. The germline gives CDR1 GTSNPN, CDR2 SVGIG (reference sequence). Trimming at V came to 0 bases and at J to 10 bases, leaving 6 bases not matched to a gene. The CDR3 has 13 amino acids. CDR3 residues: CAWSVLAGSAQYF. The CDR3 bases are TGTGCCTGGAGTGTATTAGCGGGAAGTGCGCAGTATTTT.

This clone was seen only a few times. The chain recombines TRBV11-2 with TRBJ1-6, with D possibly being TRBD1 (5 bases). The CDR3 extends over 16 amino acids. Germline assignment: CDR1 SGHAT and CDR2 FQNNGV. The germline V and J ends were trimmed by 2 bases and 5 bases, with 13 bases remaining between them. The CDR3 loop reads CASSLIMGGNNSPLHF. The CDR3 DNA reads TGTGCCAGCAGCTTAATCATGGGGGGTAATAATTCACCCCTCCACTTT.

This clone has a handful of counts. The chain couples TRBV7-9 to TRBJ2-7; perhaps TRBD2 as D (5 bases). This CDR3 contains 15 residues. V dropped 5 bases and J dropped 0 bases, with 14 bases sitting between them. Germline V lookup: CDR1 SEHNR, CDR2 FQNEAQ (reference sequence). The CDR3 bases are TGTGCCAGCAGCGCTCGGACTCAGACCTCCTACGAGCAGTACTTC. Translated, it gives CASSARTQTSYEQYF. Full variable domain (outside the CDR3, taken from reference TRBV7-9 and TRBJ2-7): DTGVSQNPRHKITKRGQNVTFRCDPISEHNRLYWYRQTLGQGPEFLTYFQNEAQLEKSRLLSDRFSAERPKGSFSTLEIQRTEQGDSAMYLCASSARTQTSYEQYFGPGTRLTVT.

The V call is TRBV19, the J call TRBJ2-1; D remains unclear. This CDR3 region has 15 residues. V was trimmed by 1 base and J by 3 bases, leaving 10 bases between them. Germline CDR1 LNHDA, CDR2 SQIVND (reference sequence). CDR3 sequence (DNA): TGTGCCAGTAGTATAGGCCAACTCGGCTACAATGAGCAGTTCTTC. Protein: CASSIGQLGYNEQFF.

The chain recombines TRBV12-5 with TRBJ1-1; no firm D call. Looked up from germline, CDR1 is LGHNT and CDR2 is FRNRAP. This CDR3 comprises 13 residues. Trimming stripped 1 base from V and 10 bases from J, with 13 bases between. The CDR3 nucleotides read TGTGCTAGTGGTTTGGGCGTCTCAAGCGGAGCTTTCTTT. Its translation is CASGLGVSSGAFF.

The chain is built from TRBV18 and TRBJ1-5, with TRBD1 matching over 9 bases. The germline CDR1 and CDR2 sequences are KGHSH and LQKENI. The ends lost 0 bases at V and 0 bases at J; junction bases unmatched: 6. The CDR3 runs to 18 residues. For the CDR3, the DNA is TGTGCCAGCTCACCACCGGGACAGGGTTCCCATAGCAATCAGCCCCAGCATTTT. As protein: CASSPPGQGSHSNQPQHF.

This chain uses TRBV28 with TRBJ1-6; D is undetermined. CDR1 and CDR2 (germline): MDHEN, SYDVKM. Trimming stripped 2 bases from V and 7 bases from J, with 15 bases between. This CDR3 region has 16 residues. CDR3 region: CASSLPRRSENSPLHF. In DNA form, the CDR3 reads TGTGCCAGCAGTTTACCGCGCCGGAGCGAAAATTCACCCCTCCACTTT.

The chain couples TRBV6-5 to TRBJ2-5; TRBD1 might be the D (5 bases). There are 15 residues in the CDR3. Germline values: CDR1 MNHEY, CDR2 SVGAGI. V was cut by 4 bases and J by 4 bases, with 16 bases left in between. The CDR3 nucleotides are TGTGCCAGCAGTTCCACCTTAGTGACAGTAGAGACCCAGTACTTC. Translating it yields CASSSTLVTVETQYF.

Here the CDR3 DNA reads TGTGCCAGCAGTACAGGGGGCTACGAGCAGTACTTC. Translated: CASSTGGYEQYF. This chain links TRBV6-6 with TRBJ2-7, with TRBD1 matching over 8 bases. Germline V lookup: CDR1 MNHNY, CDR2 SVGAGI (reference sequence). The CDR3 totals 12 residues. V shed 5 bases and J 3 bases; nucleotides not matched to a gene: 0.

The sample holds a few counts of this clone. This chain joins TRBV6-5 and TRBJ2-7, with a weak D call TRBD2 (6 bases). This CDR3 contains 12 residues. From germline, CDR1 is MNHEY and CDR2 SVGAGI. V lost 11 bases and J 6 bases, leaving 17 bases between the germline ends. This CDR3 is CACGRAGGEQYV. Written as DNA, the CDR3 is TGTGCCTGCGGCCGAGCGGGCGGCGAGCAGTACGTC.

This chain uses TRBV18 with TRBJ2-3; TRBD2 agrees at 11 bases. V was clipped by 3 bases and J by 6 bases; unmatched bases: 2. Germline loops: CDR1 KGHSH, CDR2 LQKENI. The CDR3 runs to 14 residues. The CDR3 here is CASSPTSGEDTQYF. The CDR3 DNA sequence: TGTGCCAGCTCACCGACTAGCGGGGAGGATACGCAGTATTTT.

The chain uses TRBV5-1 and TRBJ1-2; 8 bases align to TRBD1. Looked up from germline, CDR1 is SGHRS and CDR2 is YFSETQ. This CDR3 is 13 amino acids long. Germline trimming cut 4 bases from V and 8 bases from J; bases unmatched to any gene: 7. The CDR3: CASSPDRVSGYTF. CDR3 nucleotides: TGCGCCAGCAGCCCGGACAGGGTAAGCGGCTACACCTTC.

The rearrangement uses TRBV7-9 and TRBJ2-5, with D tentatively TRBD1 (7 bases). The ends were cut back, 0 bases at V and 5 bases at J, with 16 bases in the middle. Germline V gene data show CDR1 as SEHNR and CDR2 as FQNEAQ (reference sequence). This CDR3 has 16 amino acids. This chain's CDR3 is CASSLAAGRGRETQYF. The CDR3 region has the DNA TGTGCCAGCAGCTTAGCCGCTGGCAGGGGGAGGGAGACCCAGTACTTC.

The chain uses TRBV27 and TRBJ1-4, with 7 bases lining up with TRBD1. Germline-derived CDR1 and CDR2 are MNHEY and SMNVEV (reference sequence). The trim removed 5 bases at V and 2 bases at J, leaving 5 bases unmatched. The CDR3 is 15 residues long. The DNA of the CDR3 is TGTGCCAGCAGTCCCCTACAGGGGACTAATGAAAAACTGTTTTTT. This codes for CASSPLQGTNEKLFF.

The genes are TRBV27 and TRBJ1-2; 8 bases align to TRBD1. J lost 8 bases, V lost 5 bases, and 7 bases had no gene match. Germline-derived CDR1 and CDR2 are MNHEY and SMNVEV (reference sequence). This CDR3 region has 13 residues. The CDR3 DNA reads TGTGCCAGCAGTGTCGGGACAGGCGGCGGCTACACCTTC. The encoded protein is CASSVGTGGGYTF.

The V gene is TRBV14, the J gene TRBJ2-1; TRBD2 matches 9 bases. This CDR3 region has 16 residues. CDR1 is SGHDN, CDR2 FVKESK, per germline. The V gene end was trimmed by 2 bases and the J gene end by 8 bases; junction bases not matched to a gene: 10. CDR3 residues: CASSQPGRLAVDEQFF. The CDR3 DNA follows: TGTGCCAGCAGCCAACCAGGGAGACTAGCGGTGGATGAGCAGTTCTTC.

The V call is TRBV18, the J call TRBJ2-1; TRBD1 matches at 9 bases. The germline V gene encodes CDR1 KGHSH and CDR2 LQKENI. The junction had 12 bases not matched to a gene; V was cut back by 3 bases and J by 6 bases. CDR3 length: 17 residues. CDR3 sequence (DNA): TGTGCCAGCTCACCTCTGGGGGACAGGGAGTTGGCCAATGAGCAGTTCTTC. Protein sequence: CASSPLGDRELANEQFF.

This chain links TRBV7-9 with TRBJ2-4, with D possibly TRBD2 on 6 matching bases. The CDR3 spans 14 residues. Per the germline V gene, CDR1 is SEHNR and CDR2 is FQNEAQ (reference sequence). V gave up 3 bases and J gave up 2 bases, with 8 bases separating them. In DNA, the CDR3 is TGTGCCAGCAGCTTCGCGGGGACCAAAAACATTCAGTACTTC. Protein sequence: CASSFAGTKNIQYF.